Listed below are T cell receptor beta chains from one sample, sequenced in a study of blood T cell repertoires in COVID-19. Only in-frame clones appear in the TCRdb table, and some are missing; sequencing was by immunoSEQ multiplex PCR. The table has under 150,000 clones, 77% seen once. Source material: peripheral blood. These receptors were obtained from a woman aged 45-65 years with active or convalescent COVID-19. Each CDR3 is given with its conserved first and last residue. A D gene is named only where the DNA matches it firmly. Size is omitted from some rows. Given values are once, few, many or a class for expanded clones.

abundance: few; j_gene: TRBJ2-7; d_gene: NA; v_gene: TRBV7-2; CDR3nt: TGTGCCAGCAGCCCCTGGACAGCCACTTTAACCTACGAGCAGTACTTC; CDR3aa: CASSPWTATLTYEQYF
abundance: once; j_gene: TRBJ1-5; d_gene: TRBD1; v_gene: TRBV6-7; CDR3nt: TGTGCCAGCAGTTACTCGAAGCCCACGGACAGGGGACAAAGGAGCAATCAGCCCCAGCATTTT; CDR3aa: CASSYSKPTDRGQRSNQPQHF
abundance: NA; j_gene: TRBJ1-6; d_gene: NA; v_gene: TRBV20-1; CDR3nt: TGCAGTGCTAGTTTCTCCGGAGTTAATTCACCCCTCCACTTT; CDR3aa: CSASFSGVNSPLHF
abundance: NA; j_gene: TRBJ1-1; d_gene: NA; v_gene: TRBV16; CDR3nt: TGTGCCAGCAGCCCGAATGCAGGGGAGAACACTGAAGCTTTCTTT; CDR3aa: CASSPNAGENTEAFF
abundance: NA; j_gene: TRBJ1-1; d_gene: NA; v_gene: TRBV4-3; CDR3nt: TGCGCCAGCAGCCAAGTGCCCCGAGGCGGTGAAGCTTTCTTT; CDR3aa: CASSQVPRGGEAFF
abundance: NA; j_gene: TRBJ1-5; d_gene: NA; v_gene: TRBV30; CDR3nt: TGTGCCTGGAGTGCTCAATCGGGGATAGGGCAGCCCCAGCATTTT; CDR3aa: CAWSAQSGIGQPQHF
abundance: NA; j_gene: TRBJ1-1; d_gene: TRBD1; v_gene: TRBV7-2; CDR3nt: TGTGCCAGCAGGCCCGGGACAGGGGTAAATACTGAAGCTTTCTTT; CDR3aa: CASRPGTGVNTEAFF
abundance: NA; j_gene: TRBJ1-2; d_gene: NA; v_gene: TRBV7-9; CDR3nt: TGTGCCAGCAGCTTACGGGGTGGCTACACCTTC; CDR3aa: CASSLRGGYTF
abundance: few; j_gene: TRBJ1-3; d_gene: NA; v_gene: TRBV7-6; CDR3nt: TGTGCCAGCAGCTTAGGACCAGGCTCTGGAAACACCATATATTTT; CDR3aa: CASSLGPGSGNTIYF
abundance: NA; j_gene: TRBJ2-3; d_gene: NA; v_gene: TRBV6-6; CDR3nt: TGTGCCAGCAACACGGGTGGCACAGATACGCAGTATTTT; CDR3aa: CASNTGGTDTQYF
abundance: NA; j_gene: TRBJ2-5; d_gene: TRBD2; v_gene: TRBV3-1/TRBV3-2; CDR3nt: TGTGCCAGCAGCCAACTAGCGGGGGGGGAGACCCAGTACTTC; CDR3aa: CASSQLAGGETQYF
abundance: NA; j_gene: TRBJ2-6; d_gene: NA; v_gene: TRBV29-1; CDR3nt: TGCAGCGTTGAACGGGGTCGTGGGGCCAACGTCCTGACTTTC; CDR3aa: CSVERGRGANVLTF
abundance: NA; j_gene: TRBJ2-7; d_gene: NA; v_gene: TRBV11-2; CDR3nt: TGTGCCAGCAGCTTAGATATCGGCAGGGCTTACGAGCAGTACTTC; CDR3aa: CASSLDIGRAYEQYF
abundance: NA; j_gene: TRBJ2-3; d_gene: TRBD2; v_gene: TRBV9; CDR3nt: TGTGCCAGCAGCGTATTTGGCGGGGGGAGCACAGATACGCAGTATTTT; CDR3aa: CASSVFGGGSTDTQYF
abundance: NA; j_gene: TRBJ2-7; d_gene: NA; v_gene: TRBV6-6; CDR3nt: TGTGCCAGCAGTGCGGTGTCGACCTACGAGCAGTACTTC; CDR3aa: CASSAVSTYEQYF
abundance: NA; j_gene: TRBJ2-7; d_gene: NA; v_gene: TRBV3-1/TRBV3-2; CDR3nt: TGTGCCAGCAGCCAAGAATCCTACCGAGGTCATCAGTACTTC; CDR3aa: CASSQESYRGHQYF
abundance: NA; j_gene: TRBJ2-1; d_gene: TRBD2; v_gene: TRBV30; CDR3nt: TGTGCCTGGGGCGGGGGGGGGAATGAGCAGTTCTTC; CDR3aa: CAWGGGGNEQFF
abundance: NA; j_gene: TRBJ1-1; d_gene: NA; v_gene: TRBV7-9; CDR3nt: TGTGCCAGCAGCCGGGACACACCGAACACTGAAGCTTTCTTT; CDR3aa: CASSRDTPNTEAFF
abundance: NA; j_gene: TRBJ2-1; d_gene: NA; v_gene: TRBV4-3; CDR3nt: TGCGCCAGCAGCCAAGTGTTCGGGACACACTCCTACAATGAGCAGTTCTTC; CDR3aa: CASSQVFGTHSYNEQFF
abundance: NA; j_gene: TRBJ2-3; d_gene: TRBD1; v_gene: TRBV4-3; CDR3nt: TGCGCCAGCAGCCGGGACAGGGTGAGCAGCACAGATACGCAGTATTTT; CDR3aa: CASSRDRVSSTDTQYF
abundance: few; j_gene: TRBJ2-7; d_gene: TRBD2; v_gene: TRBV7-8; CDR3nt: TGTGCCAGCAGCGCCATTCTGAGCGGGAGTGGCTACGAGCAGTACTTC; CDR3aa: CASSAILSGSGYEQYF
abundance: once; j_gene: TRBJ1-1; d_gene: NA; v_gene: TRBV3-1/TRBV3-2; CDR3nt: TGTGCCAGCAGCCAAGATCCGGGTGCCAGCGGAGCTTTCTTT; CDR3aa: CASSQDPGASGAFF
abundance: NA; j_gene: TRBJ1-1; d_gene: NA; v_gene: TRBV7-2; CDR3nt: TGTGCCAGCAGCGATGGCAGAGCTCGTCTCAGGACTGAAGCTTTCTTT; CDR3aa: CASSDGRARLRTEAFF
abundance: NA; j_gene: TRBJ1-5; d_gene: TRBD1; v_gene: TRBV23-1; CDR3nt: TGCGCCAGCAGGAAAACAGGGGGCGATCAGCCCCAGCATTTT; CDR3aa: CASRKTGGDQPQHF
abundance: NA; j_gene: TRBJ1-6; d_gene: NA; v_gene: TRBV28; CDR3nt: TGTGCCAGCAGGACCATGACTGAGACCCTCCACTTT; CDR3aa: CASRTMTETLHF
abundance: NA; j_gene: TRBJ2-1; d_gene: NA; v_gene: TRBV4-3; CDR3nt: TGCGCCAGCAGCCAAGATGCGGCAGGGAAGAATGAGCAGTTCTTC; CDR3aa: CASSQDAAGKNEQFF
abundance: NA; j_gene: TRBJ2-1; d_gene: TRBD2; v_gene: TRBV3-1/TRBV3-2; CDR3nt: TGTGCCAGCAGCCCCGGGCCTAGCGGGGGGGCAGGGTACAATGAGCAGTTCTTC; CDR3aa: CASSPGPSGGAGYNEQFF
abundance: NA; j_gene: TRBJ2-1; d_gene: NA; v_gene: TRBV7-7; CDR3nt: TGTGCCAGCAGCTTAGAAGCAGCGGAATACAATGAGCAGTTCTTC; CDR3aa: CASSLEAAEYNEQFF
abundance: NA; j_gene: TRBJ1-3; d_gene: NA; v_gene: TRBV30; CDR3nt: TGTGCCTGGAGCCAAAGAAACACCATATATTTT; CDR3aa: CAWSQRNTIYF
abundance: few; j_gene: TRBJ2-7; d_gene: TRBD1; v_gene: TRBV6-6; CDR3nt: TGTGCCAGCAATAAGGGGGACAGTTTCTCCTACGAGCAGTACTTC; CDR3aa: CASNKGDSFSYEQYF
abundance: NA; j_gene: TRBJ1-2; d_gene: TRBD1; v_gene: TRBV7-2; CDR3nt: TGTGCCAGCAGCACGCGGGGACAGGGGGCGGTTGGCTACACCTTC; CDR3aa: CASSTRGQGAVGYTF
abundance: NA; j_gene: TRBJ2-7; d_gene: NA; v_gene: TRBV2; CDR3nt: TGTGCCAGCGAACAGTTGTTCTACGAGCAGTACTTC; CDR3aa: CASEQLFYEQYF
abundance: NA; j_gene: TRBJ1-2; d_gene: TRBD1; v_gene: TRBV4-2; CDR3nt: TGTGCCAGCAGCCAAGTTTTTGACGACAGGGGGCACGCTGGCTACACCTTC; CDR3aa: CASSQVFDDRGHAGYTF
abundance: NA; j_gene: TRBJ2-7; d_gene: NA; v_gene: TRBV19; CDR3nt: TGTGCCAGTAGTATCTCCCACCCTACAGGGTTGGTTACCTACGAGCAGTACTTC; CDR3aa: CASSISHPTGLVTYEQYF
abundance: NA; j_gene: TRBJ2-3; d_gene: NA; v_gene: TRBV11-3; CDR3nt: TGTGCCAGCAGCTTAGTTACTAGCACAGATACGCAGTATTTT; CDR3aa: CASSLVTSTDTQYF
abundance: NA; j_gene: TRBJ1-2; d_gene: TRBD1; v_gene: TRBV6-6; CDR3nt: TGTGCCAGCAACGGACAGGGGGTCTATGGCTACACCTTC; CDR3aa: CASNGQGVYGYTF
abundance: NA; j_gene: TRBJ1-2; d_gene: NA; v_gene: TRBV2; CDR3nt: TGTGCCAGCAGTCTGCAGGGGAACTATGGCTACACCTTC; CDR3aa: CASSLQGNYGYTF
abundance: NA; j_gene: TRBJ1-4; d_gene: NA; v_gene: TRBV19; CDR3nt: TGTGCCAGTAGTATCGTCGCAACTAATGAAAAACTGTTTTTT; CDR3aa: CASSIVATNEKLFF
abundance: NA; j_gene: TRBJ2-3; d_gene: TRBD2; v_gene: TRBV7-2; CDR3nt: TGTGCCAGCCCGGGTGGGGGTAGCGGGGTAGGAGATACGCAGTATTTT; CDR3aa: CASPGGGSGVGDTQYF
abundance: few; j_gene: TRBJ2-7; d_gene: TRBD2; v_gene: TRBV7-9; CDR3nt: TGTGCCAGCAGCCTAGGGTCCGGGACTAGCGGGAGCGAGCAGTACTTC; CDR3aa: CASSLGSGTSGSEQYF
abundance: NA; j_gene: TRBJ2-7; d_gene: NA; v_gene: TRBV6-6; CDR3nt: TGTGCCTCCCGAAATGGAGGGTGGGGAGCCTACGAGCAGTACTTC; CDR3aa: CASRNGGWGAYEQYF
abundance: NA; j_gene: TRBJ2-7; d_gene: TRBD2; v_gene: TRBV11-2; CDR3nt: TGTGCCAGCAGCCGCCAACGGAGCCTAGCGGGGATGACCTACGAGCAGTACTTC; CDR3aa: CASSRQRSLAGMTYEQYF
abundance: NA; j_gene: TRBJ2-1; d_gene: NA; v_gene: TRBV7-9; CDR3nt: TGTGCCAGCGCAGGGTACAATGAGCAGTTCTTC; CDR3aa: CASAGYNEQFF
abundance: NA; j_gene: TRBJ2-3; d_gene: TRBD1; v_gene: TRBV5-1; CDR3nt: TGCGCCAGCAGCCTCTTGGAACAGGGGGCTGCAGATACGCAGTATTTT; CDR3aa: CASSLLEQGAADTQYF
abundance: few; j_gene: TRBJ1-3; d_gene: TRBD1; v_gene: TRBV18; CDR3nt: TGTGCCAGCTCAGACAGGGCCTCGTATGGAAACACCATATATTTT; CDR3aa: CASSDRASYGNTIYF
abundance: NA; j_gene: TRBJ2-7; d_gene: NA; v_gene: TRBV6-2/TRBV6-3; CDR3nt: TGTGCCAGCAGTCCCTATTCCCCAGACAGGCCCTACGAGCAGTACTTC; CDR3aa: CASSPYSPDRPYEQYF
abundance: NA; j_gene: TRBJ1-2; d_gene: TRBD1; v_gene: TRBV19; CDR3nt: TGTGCCAGTAGTAGCGGACAGGGGGGATATGGCTACACCTTC; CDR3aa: CASSSGQGGYGYTF